This T cell receptor beta chain was sequenced during a study of tumor and adjacent non-tumor tissue in lung cancer. Overall study context: Histology: 12 adenocarcinoma, a couple of squamous cell carcinoma, 1 small cell lung cancer.

The library came from three nested PCR rounds adapted from ARM-PCR protocols. A single record per CDR3 protein comes from TCRdb applying MiXCR to the multiplex PCR reads. The data show approximately 150,000 distinct CDR3 sequences, approximately 72% seen once. In germline, CDR1 is MNHNS, CDR2 SASEGT. The CDR3 length is 17 residues. RNA was extracted from bulk tissue without any cell sorting. About this clonotype: The junction does not match germline at one end; this may be a read error.

The chain employs TRBV6-1 and TRBJ2-3; D may be TRBD1 (6 bases). What was sequenced was lung tumor tissue. The TCR comes from a man aged 60 to 75 with small cell lung cancer. The DNA for the CDR3 is TGTTCCAGCAATTCCTCAACCCCGGGACACTCACCAGATACGCAGTATTTT. It yields the protein CSSNSSTPGHSPDTQYF.